These 8 T cell receptor beta chains share one sample of origin, sequenced in a study of PD-1 blockade in classical Hodgkin lymphoma. Only in-frame clones appear in the TCRdb table, and some are missing; sequencing was by immunoSEQ multiplex PCR. The data show about 34,000 clones, about 80% seen once. Each patient's relapse followed autologous stem cell transplantation, and brentuximab vedotin exposure varied. The sequencing here drew on peripheral blood mononuclear cells (PBMCs), taken before the second cycle of nivolumab. The receptors shown here come from a human donor with classical Hodgkin lymphoma.

This clone was observed a single time. The rearrangement uses TRBV19 and TRBJ1-6, with no clear D. Trimming took off 3 bases at V and 3 bases at J, with 9 bases between the two ends. Germline V gene sequence: CDR1 LNHDA, CDR2 SQIVND (reference sequence). The CDR3 loop spans 15 amino acids. Written as DNA, the CDR3 is TGTGCCAGTAGTATTATGGCAGGCTATAATTCACCCCTCCACTTT. This gives the protein CASSIMAGYNSPLHF.

By share, this clone counts as medium-sized. The rearrangement joins TRBV7-2 to TRBJ2-7; 7 bases map to TRBD1. CDR1 and CDR2 from the germline V gene are SGHTA and FQGNSA. V lost 3 bases, J lost 3 bases, and 2 bases stayed unmatched. The CDR3 totals 13 residues. CDR3: CASSFGQDYEQYF. DNA for the CDR3: TGTGCCAGCAGCTTTGGACAGGACTACGAGCAGTACTTC. Together with reference TRBV7-2 and TRBJ2-7, the CDR3 gives the full variable domain: GAGVSQSPSNKVTEKGKDVELRCDPISGHTALYWYRQSLGQGLEFLIYFQGNSAPDKSGLPSDRFSAERTGGSVSTLTIQRTQQEDSAVYLCASSFGQDYEQYFGPGTRLTVT.

The rearrangement links TRBV7-8 to TRBJ1-2; TRBD1 might be the D (6 bases). Germline CDR1 and CDR2: SGHVS and FQNEAQ. The CDR3 has 14 amino acids. V gave up 3 bases and J gave up 4 bases, with 12 bases separating them. CDR3 sequence: CASSFGGGTYGYTF. In DNA, the CDR3 is TGTGCCAGCAGCTTCGGGGGGGGCACCTATGGCTACACCTTC.

The chain carries TRBV9 and TRBJ2-5, with 7 bases aligning to TRBD1. The CDR3 contains 16 residues. The V and J ends lost 2 bases and 1 base, in that order; junction bases with no gene match: 8. The germline V gene has CDR1 SGDLS and CDR2 YYNGEE. The chain's CDR3 is CASSVQTGTLQETQYF. In nucleotides, the CDR3 is TGTGCCAGCAGCGTCCAGACAGGGACCCTCCAAGAGACCCAGTACTTC. Full variable domain (remainder filled in from reference TRBV9 and TRBJ2-5): DSGVTQTPKHLITATGQRVTLRCSPRSGDLSVYWYQQSLDQGLQFLIQYYNGEERAKGNILERFSAQQFPDLHSELNLSSLELGDSALYFCASSVQTGTLQETQYFGPGTRLLVL.

This clone has more than one count but fewer than ten. The CDR3 reads CAGALANEQFF. The CDR3 bases are TGTGCTGGGGCTCTCGCAAATGAGCAGTTCTTC. The chain links TRBV11-2 to TRBJ2-1; a weak D match, TRBD1 (5 bases). CDR1 is SGHAT and CDR2 is FQNNGV in the germline V gene. This CDR3 region has 11 residues.

The genes are TRBV6-1 and TRBJ2-7; D perhaps matches TRBD1 (6 bases). This CDR3 contains 14 residues. V was pared by 3 bases and J by 6 bases, with 15 bases between. CDR1 is MNHNS, CDR2 SASEGT, per germline. The CDR3 reads CASSDRGPRGEQYF. DNA for the CDR3: TGTGCCAGCAGTGACAGGGGACCCCGGGGCGAGCAGTACTTC.

In this sample, this clone turned up a few times. Other DNA variants within this sample encode the same CDR3. J is TRBJ1-5 and V is TRBV9; D gene unclear. The V gene's germline CDR1 is SGDLS and CDR2 YYNGEE. The CDR3 totals 13 residues. Trimming left V 2 bases short and J 4 bases short, with 7 bases between. The CDR3 is CASSVTSNQPQHF. CDR3 nucleotides: TGTGCCAGCAGCGTGACCTCGAATCAGCCCCAGCATTTT.

The rearrangement links TRBV2 to TRBJ2-7; weak D call: TRBD2 (5 bases). This CDR3 region has 14 residues. Germline lookup yields CDR1 SNHLY and CDR2 FYNNEI. Trimming stripped 4 bases from V and 5 bases from J, with 15 bases between. CDR3 DNA sequence: TGTGCCAGCAGTGTGGACTCTGGGGTCAACGAGCAGTACTTC. It codes for CASSVDSGVNEQYF.